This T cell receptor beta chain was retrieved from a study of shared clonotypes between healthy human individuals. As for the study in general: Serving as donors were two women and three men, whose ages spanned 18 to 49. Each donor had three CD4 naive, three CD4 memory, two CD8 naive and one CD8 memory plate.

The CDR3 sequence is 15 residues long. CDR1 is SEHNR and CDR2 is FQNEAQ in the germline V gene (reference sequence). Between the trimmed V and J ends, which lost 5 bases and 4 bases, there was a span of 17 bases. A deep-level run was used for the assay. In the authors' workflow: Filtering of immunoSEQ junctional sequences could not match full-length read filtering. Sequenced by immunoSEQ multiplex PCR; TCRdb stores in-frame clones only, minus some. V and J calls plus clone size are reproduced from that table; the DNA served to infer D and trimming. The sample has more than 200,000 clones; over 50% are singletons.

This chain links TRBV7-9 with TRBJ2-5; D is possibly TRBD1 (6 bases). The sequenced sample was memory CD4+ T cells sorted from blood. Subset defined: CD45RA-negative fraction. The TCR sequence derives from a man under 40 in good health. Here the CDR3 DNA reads TGTGCCAGCAGCCCCCAAGGGGGAGAAACAGAGACCCAGTACTTC. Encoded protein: CASSPQGGETETQYF.